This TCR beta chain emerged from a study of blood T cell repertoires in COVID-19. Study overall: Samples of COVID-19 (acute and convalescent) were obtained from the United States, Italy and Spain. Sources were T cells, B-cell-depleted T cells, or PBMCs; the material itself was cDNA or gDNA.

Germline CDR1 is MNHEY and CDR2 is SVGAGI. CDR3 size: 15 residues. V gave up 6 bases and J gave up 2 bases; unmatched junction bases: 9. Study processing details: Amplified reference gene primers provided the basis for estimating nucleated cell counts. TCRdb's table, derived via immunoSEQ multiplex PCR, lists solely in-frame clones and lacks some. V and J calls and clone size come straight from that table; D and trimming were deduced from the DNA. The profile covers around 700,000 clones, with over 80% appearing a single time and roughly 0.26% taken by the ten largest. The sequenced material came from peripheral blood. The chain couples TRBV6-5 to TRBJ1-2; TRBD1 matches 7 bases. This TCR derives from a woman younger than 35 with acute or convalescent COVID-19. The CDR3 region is CASSQGGSLNYGYTF. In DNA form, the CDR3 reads TGTGCCAGCAGCCAGGGGGGATCCTTAAACTATGGCTACACCTTC.